The 27 T cell receptor beta chains listed next were all sequenced from one sample in a study of blood T cell repertoires in COVID-19. Assay used: immunoSEQ multiplex PCR; TCRdb lists only in-frame clones, some missing. The sample carries 55,000 to 75,000 clones, around 79% recorded once. The sequencing sample was made of peripheral blood. The source is a man in his 60s with acute or convalescent COVID-19.

The chain links TRBV5-1 to TRBJ2-3; possible D gene TRBD1, 6 bases. The V end lost 1 base, the J end lost 0 bases, and 9 bases lay between the germline ends. CDR3 length: 15 residues. The germline V gene has CDR1 SGHRS and CDR2 YFSETQ. CDR3 loop: CASSLWQGSTDTQYF. The CDR3, as DNA: TGCGCCAGCAGCTTGTGGCAGGGGAGCACAGATACGCAGTATTTT.

The genes are TRBV6-5 and TRBJ2-1, with D possibly being TRBD2 (6 bases). The V gene lost 2 bases and the J gene lost 4 bases, with 15 bases spanning the gap. The V gene's germline CDR1 is MNHEY and CDR2 SVGAGI. The CDR3 totals 16 residues. CDR3 DNA sequence: TGTGCCAGCAGTTACGGACCGGGAGTGAGATACAATGAGCAGTTCTTC. Residues: CASSYGPGVRYNEQFF.

This sequence joins TRBV27 and TRBJ2-5; D may be TRBD2 (5 bases). V gave up 4 bases and J gave up 5 bases, with 14 bases separating them. Germline V gene lookup returns CDR1 MNHEY and CDR2 SMNVEV (reference sequence). The CDR3 has 14 residues. The CDR3 protein is CASSSLGEWETQYF. CDR3 nucleotides: TGTGCCAGCAGTTCCCTTGGGGAGTGGGAGACCCAGTACTTC.

The rearrangement uses TRBV7-2 and TRBJ1-1; D perhaps matches TRBD1 (6 bases). Per germline, CDR1 SGHTA and CDR2 FQGNSA. This CDR3 comprises 13 residues. Trimming took off 2 bases at V and 6 bases at J, with 10 bases between the two ends. The CDR3 loop is CASSLSRGSEAFF. The CDR3 DNA sequence: TGTGCCAGCAGCTTATCAAGGGGGTCTGAAGCTTTCTTT.

The chain couples TRBV10-2 to TRBJ2-7; D is ambiguous. The CDR3 contains 14 residues. V lost 10 bases to trimming and J lost 3 bases, with 19 bases between them. The germline CDR1 and CDR2 sequences are WSHSY and SAAADI. Here the CDR3 reads CATMIQFFNYEQYF. The CDR3 DNA follows: TGCGCCACCATGATCCAGTTTTTTAACTACGAGCAGTACTTC.

The chain couples TRBV7-9 to TRBJ1-1; maybe TRBD1 (6 bases). The CDR3 extends over 13 amino acids. The germline CDR1 and CDR2 sequences are SEHNR and FQNEAQ (reference sequence). V was shortened by 5 bases and J by 3 bases, with 10 bases between the two germline ends. Written as DNA, the CDR3 is TGTGCCAGCAGCCGTAGGGGGTACACTGAAGCTTTCTTT. As protein: CASSRRGYTEAFF.

The chain is built from TRBV20-1 and TRBJ2-5; TRBD2 matches at 7 bases. The CDR3 has 10 residues. After removal of 5 bases from V and 7 bases from J, the junction contained 1 base not matched to a gene. Germline V gene lookup returns CDR1 DFQATT and CDR2 SNEGSKA (reference sequence). CDR3 protein: CSAWGGTQYF. The CDR3 nucleotides read TGCAGTGCTTGGGGGGGGACCCAGTACTTC.

The chain joins TRBV5-1 to TRBJ1-5; perhaps TRBD1 as D (5 bases). The V gene's germline CDR1 is SGHRS and CDR2 YFSETQ. V gave up 0 bases and J gave up 0 bases, with 7 bases separating them. The CDR3 is 15 amino acids. The CDR3 DNA follows: TGCGCCAGCAGCTTGGAGACAGTTAGCAATCAGCCCCAGCATTTT. This codes for CASSLETVSNQPQHF. The entire variable domain, with the rest obtained from reference TRBV5-1 and TRBJ1-5, is as follows: KAGVTQTPRYLIKTRGQQVTLSCSPISGHRSVSWYQQTPGQGLQFLFEYFSETQRNKGNFPGRFSGRQFSNSRSEMNVSTLELGDSALYLCASSLETVSNQPQHFGDGTRLSIL.

This chain uses TRBV19 with TRBJ2-7; 8 bases agree with TRBD2. Germline CDR1 is LNHDA and CDR2 is SQIVND (reference sequence). This CDR3 spans 14 amino acids. J gave up 4 bases and V 2 bases, and 4 bases lay outside the gene matches. In DNA form, the CDR3 reads TGTGCCAGTAGTATAACGGGAGGGCCGTACGAGCAGTACTTC. It is translated as CASSITGGPYEQYF.

The chain uses TRBV5-5 and TRBJ2-5; 7 nucleotides align to TRBD2. J was trimmed by 5 bases and V by 5 bases; bases with no gene match: 9. The CDR3 covers 14 residues. Per germline, CDR1 SGHKS and CDR2 YYEKEE (reference sequence). The CDR3 DNA sequence: TGTGCCAGCAGTCCCCCGGGGGGATGGGAGACCCAGTACTTC. Encoded protein: CASSPPGGWETQYF.

V gene TRBV11-2 combines with J gene TRBJ2-1; D possibly corresponds to TRBD2 (5 bases). V was pared by 2 bases and J by 2 bases, with 7 bases between. The CDR3 has 14 residues. Germline-derived CDR1 and CDR2 are SGHAT and FQNNGV. This CDR3 is CASSLLGAYNEQFF. CDR3 DNA sequence: TGTGCCAGCAGCTTACTCGGGGCCTACAATGAGCAGTTCTTC.

V and J are TRBV12-3 or TRBV12-4 and TRBJ2-7; the D is unclear. Trimming stripped 3 bases from V and 5 bases from J, with 5 bases between. This CDR3 is 11 amino acids long. CDR3 nucleotide sequence: TGTGCCAGCAGTTTGGGCCACGAGCAGTACTTC. Amino acids: CASSLGHEQYF.

CDR3 residues: CASSSIAVGPSGNTIYF. CDR3 nucleotide sequence: TGTGCCAGCAGTTCCATAGCGGTGGGGCCCTCTGGAAACACCATATATTTT. The rearrangement uses TRBV28 and TRBJ1-3, with D perhaps matching TRBD1 (5 bases). Looked up from germline, CDR1 is MDHEN and CDR2 is SYDVKM. The ends were cut back, 4 bases at V and 0 bases at J, with 16 bases in the middle. The length of the CDR3 is 17 residues.

The chain has TRBV6-6 and TRBJ2-7, with D maybe TRBD2 (5 bases). There are 16 residues in the CDR3. Germline V gene lookup returns CDR1 MNHNY and CDR2 SVGAGI (reference sequence). V lost 4 bases and J 5 bases, leaving 21 bases between the germline ends. CDR3 sequence: CASSFRGRAIGNEQYF. DNA of the CDR3: TGTGCCAGCAGTTTCCGGGGTAGAGCCATTGGGAACGAGCAGTACTTC.

The chain couples TRBV6-5 to TRBJ2-2; 13 positions agree with TRBD2. The CDR3 runs 14 residues. Germline trimming cut 5 bases from V and 9 bases from J; bases unmatched to any gene: 3. Germline values: CDR1 MNHEY, CDR2 SVGAGI. CDR3 coding DNA: TGTGCCAGCAGTCGGACTAGCGGGAGACGGGAGCTGTTTTTT. Translating gives CASSRTSGRRELFF.

The V call is TRBV28, the J call TRBJ2-5, with 12 bases aligning to TRBD2. Germline V gives CDR1 MDHEN, CDR2 SYDVKM. After removal of 2 bases from V and 3 bases from J, the junction contained 4 bases not matched to a gene. This CDR3 spans 16 amino acids. This CDR3 reads CASSLRLAGVKETQYF. The CDR3 DNA reads TGTGCCAGCAGTTTACGACTAGCGGGGGTCAAAGAGACCCAGTACTTC.

This chain joins TRBV5-4 and TRBJ1-2; 7 nucleotides agree with TRBD1. The CDR3 sequence is 16 residues long. Germline loops: CDR1 SGHNT, CDR2 YYREEE (reference sequence). Trimming at V came to 4 bases and at J to 4 bases, leaving 13 bases not matched to a gene. CDR3 amino acids: CASSTDTGARAYGYTF. DNA for the CDR3: TGTGCCAGCAGCACCGACACAGGGGCTCGGGCCTATGGCTACACCTTC.

The chain employs TRBV15 and TRBJ2-7; D is uncertain. V lost 4 bases, J lost 0 bases, and 10 bases lay in between. The CDR3 is 14 residues long. Germline-derived CDR1 and CDR2 are LNHNV and YYDKDF (reference sequence). The CDR3: CATSTKTYSYEQYF. The CDR3 DNA follows: TGTGCCACCAGCACCAAGACATACTCCTACGAGCAGTACTTC.

The rearrangement joins TRBV7-9 to TRBJ1-1; no clear D gene. This CDR3 spans 13 amino acids. V lost 3 bases and J 1 base, leaving 6 bases between the germline ends. Germline V CDR1 and CDR2: SEHNR, FQNEAQ (reference sequence). Here the CDR3 reads CASSLGANTEAFF. In nucleotides, the CDR3 is TGTGCCAGCAGCTTGGGAGCGAACACTGAAGCTTTCTTT. The whole variable domain, filled in from reference TRBV7-9 and TRBJ1-1, reads DTGVSQNPRHKITKRGQNVTFRCDPISEHNRLYWYRQTLGQGPEFLTYFQNEAQLEKSRLLSDRFSAERPKGSFSTLEIQRTEQGDSAMYLCASSLGANTEAFFGQGTRLTVV.

V gene TRBV7-8 combines with J gene TRBJ1-1; possible D gene TRBD1, 5 bases. The CDR3 sequence is 14 residues long. The V end was cut by 3 bases, the J end by 3 bases, with 11 bases between. Germline V lookup: CDR1 SGHVS, CDR2 FQNEAQ. The CDR3 bases are TGTGCCAGCAGCTTCATCGGGGGTGACACTGAAGCTTTCTTT. Its translation: CASSFIGGDTEAFF.

J is TRBJ2-5 and V is TRBV9, with TRBD2 matching over 10 bases. With V trimmed by 4 bases and J by 0 bases, 9 bases remained unmatched. CDR3 length: 17 residues. Germline V lookup: CDR1 SGDLS, CDR2 YYNGEE. This CDR3 reads CASSRTSGTLYQETQYF. CDR3 in DNA: TGTGCCAGCAGCCGGACTAGCGGAACCTTGTACCAAGAGACCCAGTACTTC.

The chain joins TRBV5-4 to TRBJ2-2; 10 positions agree with TRBD1. This CDR3 is built from 17 residues. V was clipped by 5 bases and J by 1 base; unmatched bases: 8. The germline V gene encodes CDR1 SGHNT and CDR2 YYREEE (reference sequence). The CDR3 region has the DNA TGTGCCAGCAGGACCCTAGACAGGGGGCTGAACACCGGGGAGCTGTTTTTT. Protein: CASRTLDRGLNTGELFF. The entire variable domain, with the rest obtained from reference TRBV5-4 and TRBJ2-2, is as follows: ETGVTQSPTHLIKTRGQQVTLRCSSQSGHNTVSWYQQALGQGPQFIFQYYREEENGRGNFPPRFSGLQFPNYSSELNVNALELDDSALYLCASRTLDRGLNTGELFFGEGSRLTVL.

The chain employs TRBV19 and TRBJ2-7; 8 bases are a match to TRBD2. The germline CDR1 and CDR2 sequences are LNHDA and SQIVND (reference sequence). V was clipped by 5 bases and J by 0 bases; unmatched bases: 3. There are 14 residues in the CDR3. CDR3: CASSVSGGSYEQYF. CDR3 DNA sequence: TGTGCCAGTAGTGTCAGCGGGGGCTCCTACGAGCAGTACTTC.

Only a few counts were recorded for this clone. This chain links TRBV28 with TRBJ1-2; D perhaps matches TRBD1 (5 bases). The CDR3 spans 13 residues. The germline V and J ends were trimmed by 7 bases and 4 bases, with 13 bases remaining between them. Germline V lookup: CDR1 MDHEN, CDR2 SYDVKM. CDR3 in amino acids: CASNTGGVYGYTF. The CDR3 DNA reads as TGTGCCAGCAATACAGGCGGGGTCTATGGCTACACCTTC.

V is TRBV29-1 and J is TRBJ2-4; D not certain. CDR3 length: 14 residues. Germline lookup yields CDR1 SQVTM and CDR2 ANQGSEA. V gave up 4 bases and J gave up 2 bases, with 12 bases separating them. The CDR3 protein is CSVGLLGPKNIQYF. The CDR3 DNA follows: TGCAGCGTTGGGCTTCTAGGCCCCAAAAACATTCAGTACTTC.

The chain links TRBV5-5 to TRBJ2-5; no clear D gene. Germline assignment: CDR1 SGHKS and CDR2 YYEKEE (reference sequence). The CDR3 is 11 residues long. With 2 bases removed from V and 5 bases from J, the gap between germline ends came to 4 bases. CDR3 amino acids: CASSFRETQYF. CDR3 DNA sequence: TGTGCCAGCAGCTTCCGGGAGACCCAGTACTTC.

V is TRBV5-1 and J is TRBJ2-5; D might be TRBD1 (6 bases). Looked up from germline, CDR1 is SGHRS and CDR2 is YFSETQ. The V end was cut by 0 bases, the J end by 7 bases, with 13 bases between. The CDR3 runs to 14 residues. The CDR3 DNA reads TGCGCCAGCAGCTTGGTTGCAGGGGAAGGGACCCAGTACTTC. It codes for CASSLVAGEGTQYF. The full variable domain, completed using reference TRBV5-1 and TRBJ2-5, is KAGVTQTPRYLIKTRGQQVTLSCSPISGHRSVSWYQQTPGQGLQFLFEYFSETQRNKGNFPGRFSGRQFSNSRSEMNVSTLELGDSALYLCASSLVAGEGTQYFGPGTRLLVL.